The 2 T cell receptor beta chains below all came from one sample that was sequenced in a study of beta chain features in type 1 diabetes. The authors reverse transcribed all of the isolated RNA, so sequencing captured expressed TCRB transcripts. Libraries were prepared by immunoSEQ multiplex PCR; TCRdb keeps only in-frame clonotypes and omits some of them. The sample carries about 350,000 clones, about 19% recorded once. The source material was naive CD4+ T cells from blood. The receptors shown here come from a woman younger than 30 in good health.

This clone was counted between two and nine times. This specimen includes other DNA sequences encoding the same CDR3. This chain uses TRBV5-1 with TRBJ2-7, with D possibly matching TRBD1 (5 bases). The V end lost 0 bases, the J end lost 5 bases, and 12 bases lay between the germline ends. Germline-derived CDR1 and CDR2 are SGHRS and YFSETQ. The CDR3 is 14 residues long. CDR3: CASSLGQGGDEQYF. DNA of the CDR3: TGCGCCAGCAGCTTGGGGCAGGGTGGCGACGAGCAGTACTTC.

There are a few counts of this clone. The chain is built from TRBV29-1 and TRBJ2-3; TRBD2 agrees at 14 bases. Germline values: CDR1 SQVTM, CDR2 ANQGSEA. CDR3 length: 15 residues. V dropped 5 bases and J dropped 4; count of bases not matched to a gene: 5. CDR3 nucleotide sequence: TGCAGCGTTCACCCGGGACTAGCGGGGGCAGATACGCAGTATTTT. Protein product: CSVHPGLAGADTQYF.